This T cell receptor beta chain was sequenced for a study of T cells in Graves' hyperthyroidism and ophthalmopathy. From germline, CDR1 is LGHDT and CDR2 YNNKEL (reference sequence). CDR3 length equals 14 residues. The V segment lost 4 bases and the J segment 13 bases; nucleotides outside the gene matches: 12. Authors of the study amplified TCR beta CDR3 regions from RNA transcripts. The HTBI primer set was used in a first-round RT-PCR of the TCR CDR3. TCRdb re-called the multiplex PCR reads with MiXCR, one entry per CDR3 protein. The sample carries roughly 740,000 distinct CDR3 sequences, about 16% recorded once. This clonotype came up a few times.

The rearrangement joins TRBV3-1 to TRBJ2-1; 8 nucleotides line up with TRBD2. Sequencing was done on a sample of blood. The sequence was collected from a man younger than 30 with Graves' hyperthyroidism. CDR3 protein: CASSLGGSGTPQFF. The CDR3 DNA is TGTGCCAGCAGCCTAGGGGGTAGCGGGACCCCTCAGTTCTTC.